This T cell receptor beta chain was observed in a study of OX40 agonist ivuxolimab in advanced cancers. Turning to the study itself: Patients got intravenous ivuxolimab at 0.01 to 10 mg/kg every 2 weeks. Patients undergoing dose escalation presented with hepatocellular carcinoma, melanoma, renal cell or head and neck cancer.

The protocol was immunoSEQ multiplex PCR, while the TCRdb copy is restricted to in-frame clones and leaves out a portion. The table shows approximately 47,000 clones, with nearly 95% occurring only once. Sampling times: baseline, cycle 4 day 1, cycle 7 day 1. Trimming took off 6 bases at V and 1 base at J, with 16 bases between the two ends. The CDR3 sequence is 17 residues long. Germline lookup yields CDR1 SGHVS and CDR2 FQNEAQ. The chain carries TRBV7-8 and TRBJ1-6; the D is unclear. This TCR came from an adult with an advanced solid tumor such as melanoma, head and neck, liver or kidney cancer. The sequenced sample was CD4+ or CD8+ T cells sorted from blood, obtained in a trial of the OX40 agonist ivuxolimab. CDR3 in amino acids: CASSSSSSFSYNSPLHF. The CDR3 DNA is TGTGCCAGCAGTTCCTCAAGTTCCTTTTCCTATAATTCACCCCTCCACTTT.